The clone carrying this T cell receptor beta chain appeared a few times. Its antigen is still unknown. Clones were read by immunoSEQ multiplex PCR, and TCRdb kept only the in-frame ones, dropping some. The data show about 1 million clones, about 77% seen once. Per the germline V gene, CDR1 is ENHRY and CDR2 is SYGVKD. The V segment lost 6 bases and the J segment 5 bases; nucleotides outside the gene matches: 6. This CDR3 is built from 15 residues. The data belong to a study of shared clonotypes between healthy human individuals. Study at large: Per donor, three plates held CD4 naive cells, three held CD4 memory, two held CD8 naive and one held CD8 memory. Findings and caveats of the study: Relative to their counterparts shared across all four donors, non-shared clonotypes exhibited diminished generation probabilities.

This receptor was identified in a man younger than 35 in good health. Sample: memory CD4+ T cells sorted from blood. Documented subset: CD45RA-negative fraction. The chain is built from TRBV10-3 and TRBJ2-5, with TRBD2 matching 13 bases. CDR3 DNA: TGTGCCATCAGGACTAGCGGGGGGAACGGGGAGACCCAGTACTTC. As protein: CAIRTSGGNGETQYF.